This TCR beta chain was found in a study of blood T cell repertoires in COVID-19. Whole-study context: T cells, B-cell-depleted T cells, or PBMCs supplied cDNA or gDNA.

Authors' data handling: Amplifying reference gene primers gave estimates of nucleated cell counts. Libraries were prepared by immunoSEQ multiplex PCR; TCRdb keeps only in-frame clonotypes and omits some of them. That table furnishes V, J and clone size, whereas the DNA furnished D and trimming. This sample has fewer than 300,000 clones, with approximately 92% found just once. Ages ranged from about 18 to 89 years, with residence in approximately 25 US areas. V was pared by 0 bases and J by 8 bases, with 13 bases between. Germline V lookup: CDR1 MNHEY, CDR2 SVGAGI. This CDR3 is 14 amino acids long. The chain combines TRBV6-5 with TRBJ1-2; D is perhaps TRBD1 (5 bases). Source material: PBMCs or T cells enriched from blood (not recorded which). The origin of this receptor is a woman in her twenties or thirties who had recovered from COVID-19. Here the CDR3 DNA reads TGTGCCAGCAGTTACTCGAGGGGAGCGGGGGGCTACACCTTC. It yields the protein CASSYSRGAGGYTF.